Each of the 25 T cell receptor beta chains below was sequenced from the same sample in a study of post-analysis software for immune sequencing data. These receptors are not linked to any known antigen. Study observations and caveats: Patients carried several TRBV segments more frequently than controls did, and TRBV5-6, TRBV5-1 and TRBV20-1 were among them.

Unique-molecular-identifier-tagged TCR beta cDNA libraries were used. TCRdb passed the PCR reads through MiXCR, listing each CDR3 protein once. This sample carries hundreds of thousands of distinct CDR3 sequences, roughly 47% of them seen once, and the ten largest clones take about 1.5%. The sample taken for sequencing was blood. Receptors originate from a girl aged 10 to 17 with multiple sclerosis.

The sample holds a few counts of this clonotype. V is TRBV12-3 or TRBV12-4 and J is TRBJ2-7, with 7 positions matching TRBD1. The CDR3 contains 16 residues. V was clipped by 5 bases and J by 2 bases; unmatched bases: 12. The CDR3: CASSITLGQAPYEQYF. The CDR3, as DNA: TGTGCCAGCAGTATAACTCTAGGACAGGCTCCCTACGAGCAGTACTTC.

The chain links TRBV27 to TRBJ2-5; D assignment may be TRBD1 or TRBD2 (5 bases each). Trimming shortened V by 6 bases and J by 1 base, and 12 bases separated the two germline ends. This CDR3 has 14 residues. Germline V lookup: CDR1 MNHEY, CDR2 SMNVEV (reference sequence). The CDR3 DNA is TGTGCCAGCAGACAGCCCGGGGCCCAAGAGACCCAGTACTTC. This sequence encodes CASRQPGAQETQYF.

The sample holds a few counts of this clonotype. The chain has TRBV12-3 or TRBV12-4 and TRBJ2-4, with TRBD1 as a possible D gene (7 bases). This CDR3 spans 13 amino acids. V gave up 6 bases and J gave up 8 bases, with 14 bases separating them. The CDR3 nucleotides read TGTGCCAGCAGCATAGACAGGGAGGACATTCAGTACTTC. This sequence encodes CASSIDREDIQYF.

This clonotype has a handful of counts. The V gene is TRBV20-1, the J gene TRBJ2-5; D is perhaps TRBD2 (5 bases). CDR1 and CDR2 (germline): DFQATT, SNEGSKA (reference sequence). The CDR3 runs 14 residues. The V end was cut by 6 bases, the J end by 4 bases, with 18 bases between. Here the CDR3 reads CSAVGWESGETQYF. CDR3 DNA sequence: TGCAGTGCGGTTGGTTGGGAAAGCGGAGAGACCCAGTACTTC.

This chain connects TRBV20-1 to TRBJ2-3; perhaps TRBD2 as D (6 bases). V dropped 4 bases and J dropped 4 bases, with 15 bases sitting between them. The CDR3 covers 14 residues. The germline gives CDR1 DFQATT, CDR2 SNEGSKA (reference sequence). Here the CDR3 reads CSANRGGDADTQYF. CDR3 in DNA: TGCAGTGCTAATAGGGGCGGGGACGCAGATACGCAGTATTTT.

The chain recombines TRBV12-3 or TRBV12-4 with TRBJ2-7, with 9 bases aligning to TRBD1. The CDR3 spans 13 residues. V lost 7 bases and J lost 3; bases outside the gene matches: 4. The CDR3 DNA is TGTGCCAGCAAAGACAGGGGGGACTACGAGCAGTACTTC. Translation: CASKDRGDYEQYF.

This rearrangement joins TRBV4-1 to TRBJ2-1; D may be TRBD1 (5 bases). The length of the CDR3 is 14 residues. V lost 1 base, J lost 6 bases, and 10 bases lay in between. Germline CDR1 reads MGHRA; CDR2 reads YSYEKL. The CDR3, as DNA: TGCGCCAGCAGCCAAGCTAGTGACAGCAATGAGCAGTTCTTC. Encoded protein: CASSQASDSNEQFF.

This clonotype appeared a few times. The chain links TRBV15 to TRBJ1-2; 7 bases agree with TRBD1. V was pared by 5 bases and J by 7 bases, with 13 bases of the junction left unmatched. From germline, CDR1 is LNHNV and CDR2 YYDKDF (reference sequence). CDR3 length: 15 residues. CDR3 in DNA: TGTGCCACCAGCGCCACCGGGACAGACGGGAGTGGCTACACCTTC. Translated, it gives CATSATGTDGSGYTF. The full variable domain, in which reference TRBV15 and TRBJ1-2 provide the parts outside the CDR3, is DAMVIQNPRYQVTQFGKPVTLSCSQTLNHNVMYWYQQKSSQAPKLLFHYYDKDFNNEADTPDNFQSRRPNTSFCFLDIRSPGLGDTAMYLCATSATGTDGSGYTFGSGTRLTVV.

The J gene is TRBJ2-5, the V gene TRBV19; 11 positions agree with TRBD1. The junction had 8 bases not matched to a gene; V was cut back by 10 bases and J by 4 bases. Looked up from germline, CDR1 is LNHDA and CDR2 is SQIVND (reference sequence). The CDR3 consists of 14 residues. CDR3 sequence: CATVGTGGVETQYF. As DNA, the CDR3 is TGTGCCACCGTCGGGACAGGGGGGGTAGAGACCCAGTACTTC.

This clonotype was found a few times. The gene calls are TRBV2 and TRBJ1-1; tentatively, D is TRBD1 (5 bases). From germline, CDR1 is SNHLY and CDR2 FYNNEI. With 3 bases removed from V and 3 bases from J, the gap between germline ends came to 20 bases. The CDR3 is made up of 17 amino acids. CDR3 nucleotides: TGTGCCAGCAGTGATCAGGTGGCGGGGCGCTGGGACACTGAAGCTTTCTTT. Translating it yields CASSDQVAGRWDTEAFF.

A few counts support this clonotype. V usage is TRBV29-1 and J usage is TRBJ1-2; 8 bases line up with TRBD1. Unmatched junction bases numbered 3, after V lost 7 bases and J lost 5 bases. The CDR3 sequence is 11 residues long. Per the germline V gene, CDR1 is SQVTM and CDR2 is ANQGSEA. The CDR3 loop is CSATGGYGYTF. The DNA of the CDR3 is TGCAGCGCAACAGGGGGGTATGGCTACACCTTC.

The J gene is TRBJ1-6, the V gene TRBV12-3 or TRBV12-4; D uncertain. The CDR3 has 13 amino acids. V shed 6 bases and J shed 7 bases, with 10 bases lying between them. The DNA for the CDR3 is TGTGCCAGCAGCCCCGGAGCAAATTCACCCCTCCACTTT. Protein product: CASSPGANSPLHF.

The chain's CDR3 is CASSRTGGDYGYTF. The CDR3 nucleotides are TGTGCCAGCAGTAGGACAGGGGGGGACTATGGCTACACCTTC. The chain recombines TRBV6-5 with TRBJ1-2; the match to TRBD1 covers 10 bases. Germline trimming cut 5 bases from V and 3 bases from J; bases unmatched to any gene: 3. The CDR3 totals 14 residues. Germline V gene lookup returns CDR1 MNHEY and CDR2 SVGAGI.

The chain has TRBV5-1 and TRBJ1-1; D is unresolved. The CDR3 loop spans 18 amino acids. V was pared by 2 bases and J by 0 bases, with 20 bases between. The germline gives CDR1 SGHRS, CDR2 YFSETQ. The CDR3: CASSFRSARVLMNTEAFF. In nucleotides, the CDR3 is TGCGCCAGCAGCTTTCGGTCAGCCAGAGTACTTATGAACACTGAAGCTTTCTTT.

This clonotype has only a few counts. The CDR3 sequence is CSARGASVLQETQYF. CDR3 DNA: TGCAGTGCTAGGGGCGCTAGCGTACTACAAGAGACCCAGTACTTC. V is TRBV20-1 and J is TRBJ2-5; maybe TRBD2 (6 bases). This CDR3 has 15 residues. V lost 3 bases, J lost 2 bases, and 16 bases lay in between. Looked up from germline, CDR1 is DFQATT and CDR2 is SNEGSKA (reference sequence).

The sample holds a few counts of this clonotype. The genes are TRBV6-5 and TRBJ2-2; D perhaps matches TRBD2 (6 bases). This CDR3 comprises 15 residues. Germline lookup yields CDR1 MNHEY and CDR2 SVGAGI. Trimming shortened V by 2 bases and J by 5 bases, and 12 bases separated the two germline ends. CDR3 sequence: CASSYAFGGTGELFF. The CDR3 DNA reads as TGTGCCAGCAGTTACGCCTTTGGGGGGACCGGGGAGCTGTTTTTT.

J is TRBJ2-3 and V is TRBV12-3 or TRBV12-4; no clear D gene. CDR3 length: 12 amino acids. V was cut by 7 bases and J by 4 bases, with 9 bases left in between. The CDR3 loop is CASTVRPDTQYF. CDR3 coding DNA: TGTGCCAGCACCGTGCGGCCAGATACGCAGTATTTT.

A few counts support this clonotype. This rearrangement joins TRBV11-2 to TRBJ2-1, with 11 bases fitting TRBD1. J lost 8 bases, V lost 0 bases, and 9 bases had no gene match. The length of the CDR3 is 17 residues. In germline, CDR1 is SGHAT, CDR2 FQNNGV. CDR3 coding DNA: TGTGCCAGCAGCTTAGATATTCCCGGGACAGGGGGAGATGAGCAGTTCTTC. It yields the protein CASSLDIPGTGGDEQFF. The complete variable domain, with remaining parts taken from reference TRBV11-2 and TRBJ2-1, reads EAGVAQSPRYKIIEKRQSVAFWCNPISGHATLYWYQQILGQGPKLLIQFQNNGVVDDSQLPKDRFSAERLKGVDSTLKIQPAKLEDSAVYLCASSLDIPGTGGDEQFFGPGTRLTVL.

The genes are TRBV9 and TRBJ1-1; the D gene is possibly TRBD1 (6 bases). V lost 2 bases, J lost 3 bases, and 8 bases lay in between. The CDR3 length is 13 residues. The V gene's germline CDR1 is SGDLS and CDR2 YYNGEE. CDR3: CASSVTGYTEAFF. The DNA for the CDR3 is TGTGCCAGCAGCGTTACAGGGTACACTGAAGCTTTCTTT. The whole variable domain, filled in from reference TRBV9 and TRBJ1-1, reads DSGVTQTPKHLITATGQRVTLRCSPRSGDLSVYWYQQSLDQGLQFLIQYYNGEERAKGNILERFSAQQFPDLHSELNLSSLELGDSALYFCASSVTGYTEAFFGQGTRLTVV.

The CDR3 loop reads CASLLTRMGGDTQYF. CDR3 nucleotide sequence: TGTGCCAGCCTGCTGACTAGGATGGGGGGGGATACGCAGTATTTT. The V and J genes are TRBV7-9 and TRBJ2-3; 7 bases agree with TRBD2. The ends lost 8 bases at V and 6 bases at J; junction bases unmatched: 14. The CDR3 runs 15 residues. Germline CDR1 and CDR2: SEHNR and FQNEAQ (reference sequence).

This chain connects TRBV30 to TRBJ2-5; D gene uncertain. The CDR3 has 14 residues. V was shortened by 2 bases and J by 1 base, with 11 bases between the two germline ends. Per the germline V gene, CDR1 is GTSNPN and CDR2 is SVGIG (reference sequence). CDR3 in amino acids: CAWSSQPAQETQYF. The CDR3 DNA reads TGTGCCTGGAGTTCCCAACCGGCCCAAGAGACCCAGTACTTC.

The CDR3 sequence is CSAANEVDYGYTF. CDR3 nucleotides: TGCAGTGCTGCAAACGAGGTGGACTATGGCTACACCTTC. The chain combines TRBV20-1 with TRBJ1-2; D gene uncertain. This CDR3 spans 13 amino acids. Germline lookup yields CDR1 DFQATT and CDR2 SNEGSKA (reference sequence). The V end lost 5 bases, the J end lost 3 bases, and 13 bases lay between the germline ends.

The gene calls are TRBV20-1 and TRBJ1-6; no clear D. Germline CDR1 and CDR2: DFQATT and SNEGSKA (reference sequence). Trimming left V 0 bases short and J 6 bases short, with 18 bases between. This CDR3 spans 17 amino acids. In nucleotides, the CDR3 is TGCAGTGCTAGAGATCCGGCCCGGGCCGGTCTTAATTCACCCCTCCACTTT. Its translation: CSARDPARAGLNSPLHF.

This chain links TRBV12-3 or TRBV12-4 with TRBJ2-5, with 8 bases lining up with TRBD1. Unmatched junction bases numbered 8, after V lost 3 bases and J lost 11 bases. The CDR3 sequence is 13 residues long. CDR3 bases: TGTGCCAGCAGTTTTCAGGGGGCGTCGGAGCAGTACTTC. Encoded protein: CASSFQGASEQYF.

The chain combines TRBV6-5 with TRBJ2-1; D not resolved. Germline V CDR1 and CDR2: MNHEY, SVGAGI. This CDR3 has 15 residues. Trimming removed 7 bases at V and 5 bases at J, with 18 bases between. The CDR3 nucleotides are TGTGCCAGCACCCTAGACCCGAGCTCAGACAATGAGCAGTTCTTC. It yields the protein CASTLDPSSDNEQFF.